The text below deals with one T cell receptor beta chain. Germline V gene sequence: CDR1 LGHNA, CDR2 YSLEER. V was trimmed by 0 bases and J by 3 bases, leaving 15 bases between them. The CDR3 extends over 16 amino acids. The data are from a study of Ad26.COV2.S vaccination and SARS-CoV-2 variants. Assay: immunoSEQ multiplex PCR; the TCRdb copy retains only in-frame clones and omits some. The sample consists of roughly 460,000 clones, approximately 90% of them appearing once. The sample's treatment: around 19 received Ad26.COV2.S at low or high dose, single or two shots; several received placebo; per-sample allocation not given. After the first vaccine or placebo injection, samples were drawn on day 63. Wuhan-strain spike was delivered by a replication-incompetent Ad26 vector.

The sequenced sample was peripheral blood, obtained in a trial of Ad26.COV2.S vaccine versus placebo. This sequence originates from a person between 18 and 65 years old who received the Ad26.COV2.S COVID-19 vaccine or a placebo. This chain uses TRBV4-3 with TRBJ2-7; D gene ambiguous. CDR3 protein: CASSQDLISPIYEQYF. In DNA, the CDR3 is TGCGCCAGCAGCCAAGATCTCATTAGCCCCATCTACGAGCAGTACTTC.